This T cell receptor beta chain is drawn from a study of T cell clonality in common variable immunodeficiency. Reduced serum IgG, IgA and/or IgM plus specific antibody deficiency defined CVID. No CVID subject was ill or on immunomodulatory drugs when sampled. This CDR3 has 14 residues. The V and J ends lost 2 bases and 2 bases respectively, with 9 bases between them. Per germline, CDR1 PRHDT and CDR2 FYEKMQ (reference sequence). The data were produced by immunoSEQ multiplex PCR, yet TCRdb's version contains in-frame clones alone and is incomplete. The sample contains 25,000 to 35,000 clones, none of them singletons. This clone was detected only a few times. As yet, its antigen is unknown. The DNA ends 3 residues before the CDR3 does, and the rest of the CDR3 is filled in from the germline J gene. Whole-study findings and limits: Reportedly, TCR beta sequences from common variable immunodeficiency showed fewer deletions and N-nucleotide insertions. Compared with controls, CVID subjects had fewer shared TCRbeta clones. CVID patient heterogeneity limited repertoire-clinical complication correlations.

The clonotype comes from a human donor with common variable immunodeficiency. V and J are TRBV13 and TRBJ1-1, with D possibly TRBD1 on 5 matching bases. Source material: peripheral blood mononuclear cells. The CDR3 here is CASSLRRGNTEAFF. The CDR3 bases that were read are TGTGCCAGCAGCTTAAGAAGGGGAAACACTGAA.